This T cell receptor beta chain came from a study of Graves' ophthalmopathy and Graves' hyperthyroidism. Regarding the study as a whole: This model predicted ophthalmopathy progression (sensitivity around 70%, specificity around 72%).

This CDR3 is built from 17 residues. The trim removed 4 bases at V and 0 bases at J, leaving 8 bases unmatched. PBMCs originated in roughly 9.3 ml of fresh peripheral blood. The study amplified TCR beta CDR3 regions using RNA transcripts. RT-PCR with HTBI primers came first, then second-round multiplex PCR. TCRdb re-called the multiplex PCR reads through MiXCR, storing one row per CDR3 protein. The table records a few hundred thousand distinct CDR3 sequences, 20% to 25% of them present only once. A note on this clonotype: The antigen is unknown.

Source material: peripheral blood. The J gene is TRBJ2-4, the V gene TRBV12-3 or TRBV12-4; the match to TRBD1 covers 8 bases. This receptor was obtained from a woman under 30 with stable Graves' hyperthyroidism. CDR3 nucleotide sequence: TGTGCCAGCAGTTCGGGGACAGGCCTCCTAGCCAAAAACATTCAGTACTTC. Translation gives CASSSGTGLLAKNIQYF.